This T cell receptor beta chain appears in the sequencing data of a study of response to subunit inactivated influenza vaccine (dated by TCRdb to 2016 to 2019). With respect to the entire study: The study used deep quantitative T cell receptor repertoire profiling to track responses to a trivalent subunit inactivated influenza vaccine. General study outcomes and caveats: It was suggested by the authors that each seasonal influenza vaccination may recruit only a limited number of new T cells.

To prepare the library, RT-PCR was applied. This sample was sequenced with an Illumina HiSeq 2500. The public reads were reprocessed in TCRdb via fastp at Q25 and MiXCR, keeping in-frame beta chains. Merged by CDR3 protein, the rows form single entries marked with the most common genes and DNA. The sample yields fewer than 650,000 distinct CDR3 sequences; 10% to 15% were counted once. Around 12% of the sample is held by the ten biggest clonotypes. The CDR3 covers 13 residues, taking in both the cysteine and the phenylalanine. CDR3 DNA only is kept here, 39 bases in frame from base 1. The germline V gene yields SGHRS for CDR1 and YFSETQ for CDR2. V was cut back by 0 bases and J by 4 bases, leaving a gap of 7 bases between them. As to this clonotype: Its antigen has not been determined. No base qualities exist here, and no much larger clone lies one base off it.

The time point label corresponds to: 45 days after influenza vaccine administration. The receptor comes from a man aged 45-60 years who received an inactivated influenza vaccine. Donor details come from another sample of the same person, matched by shared clones. Sequences were derived from PBMCs from blood, sampled about 6 weeks after vaccination. The rearranged segments are TRBV5-1 and TRBJ2-5; tentative D gene TRBD2, with 5 bases matching. CDR3 loop: CASSLDAGETQYF. The DNA sequence is given as TGCGCCAGCAGCTTGGATGCGGGAGAGACCCAGTACTTC.